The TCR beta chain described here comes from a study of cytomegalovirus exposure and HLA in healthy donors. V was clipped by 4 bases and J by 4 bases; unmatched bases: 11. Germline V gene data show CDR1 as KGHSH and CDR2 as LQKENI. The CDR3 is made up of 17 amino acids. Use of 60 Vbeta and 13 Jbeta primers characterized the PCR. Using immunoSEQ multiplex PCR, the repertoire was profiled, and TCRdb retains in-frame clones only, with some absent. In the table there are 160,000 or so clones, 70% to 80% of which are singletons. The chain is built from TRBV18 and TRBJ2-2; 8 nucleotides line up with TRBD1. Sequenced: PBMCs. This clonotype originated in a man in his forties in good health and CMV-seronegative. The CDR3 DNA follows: TGTGCCAGCTCACTAACCAACGGACAGGGAACCACCGGGGAGCTGTTTTTT. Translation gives CASSLTNGQGTTGELFF. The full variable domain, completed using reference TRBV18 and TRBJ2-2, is NAGVMQNPRHLVRRRGQEARLRCSPMKGHSHVYWYRQLPEEGLKFMVYLQKENIIDESGMPKERFSAEFPKEGPSILRIQQVVRGDSAAYFCASSLTNGQGTTGELFFGEGSRLTVL.